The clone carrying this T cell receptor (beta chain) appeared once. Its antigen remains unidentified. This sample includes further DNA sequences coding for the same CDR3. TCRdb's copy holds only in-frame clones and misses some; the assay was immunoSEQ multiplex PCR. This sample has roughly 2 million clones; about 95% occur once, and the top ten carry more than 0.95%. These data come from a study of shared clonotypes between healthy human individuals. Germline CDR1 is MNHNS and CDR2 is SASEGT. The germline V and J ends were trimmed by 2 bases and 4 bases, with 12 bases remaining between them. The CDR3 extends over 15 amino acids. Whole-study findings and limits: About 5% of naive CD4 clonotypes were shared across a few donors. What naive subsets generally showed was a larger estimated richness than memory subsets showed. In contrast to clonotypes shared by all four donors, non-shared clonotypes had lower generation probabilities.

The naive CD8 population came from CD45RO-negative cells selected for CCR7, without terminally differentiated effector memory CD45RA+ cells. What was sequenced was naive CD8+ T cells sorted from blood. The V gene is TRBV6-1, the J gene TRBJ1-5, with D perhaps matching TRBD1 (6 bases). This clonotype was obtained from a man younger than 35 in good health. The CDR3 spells CASSELRGGNQPQHF. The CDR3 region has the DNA TGTGCCAGCAGTGAACTCAGGGGAGGAAATCAGCCCCAGCATTTT.